This TCR beta chain was recorded in a study of blood T cell repertoires in COVID-19. The overall study: The United States, Italy and Spain were the sources of the acute and convalescent COVID-19 samples. T cells, B-cell-depleted T cells, or PBMCs supplied cDNA or gDNA.

Germline V lookup: CDR1 MNHEY, CDR2 SVGAGI. The CDR3 totals 15 residues. V trimming: 7 bases; J trimming: 3 bases; junction bases outside the gene matches: 9. Per the original methods: Researchers report that nucleated cell counts were estimated from reference gene primer amplification. The protocol was immunoSEQ multiplex PCR, while the TCRdb copy is restricted to in-frame clones and leaves out a portion. V, J and clone size derive from that table, while D and trimming were established from the DNA sequence. The sample shows under 200,000 clones, approximately 84% of them seen only once. V usage is TRBV6-5 and J usage is TRBJ2-5, with 9 bases aligning to TRBD1. This TCR came from a human donor with acute or convalescent COVID-19. The donor label of this sample is uncertain. The sequenced material came from peripheral blood. CDR3 DNA sequence: TGTGCCAGCAAGGACAGGGGTTTCCCAGAAGAGACCCAGTACTTC. Translated, it gives CASKDRGFPEETQYF.